The 2 T cell receptor beta chains below were found in one sample sequenced in a study of T cells expressing NK-cell markers. TCRdb re-called the 5' RACE reads and shows each CDR3 protein once, DNA omitted. The repertoire table contains about 400,000 distinct CDR3 sequences. The sequenced material came from blood T cells: a sorted CD56 or NKG2C T cell subset, CD4+ or CD8+ T cells, or bulk PBMC T cells (not recorded which). The source is a woman aged 45-65 years in good health.

This chain joins TRBV10-1 and TRBJ2-6; as DNA is missing, the TRBD1 call by TCRdb cannot be tested. Germline assignment: CDR1 WNHNN and CDR2 SYGVQD (reference sequence). The CDR3 has 15 residues. The CDR3 loop is CASSAGVAGANVLTF.

The genes are TRBV5-1 and TRBJ2-1. The germline V gene has CDR1 SGHRS and CDR2 YFSETQ. The CDR3 totals 13 residues. CDR3 residues: CASRSATSNEQFF. Complete variable domain (other parts from reference TRBV5-1 and TRBJ2-1): KAGVTQTPRYLIKTRGQQVTLSCSPISGHRSVSWYQQTPGQGLQFLFEYFSETQRNKGNFPGRFSGRQFSNSRSEMNVSTLELGDSALYLCASRSATSNEQFFGPGTRLTVL.